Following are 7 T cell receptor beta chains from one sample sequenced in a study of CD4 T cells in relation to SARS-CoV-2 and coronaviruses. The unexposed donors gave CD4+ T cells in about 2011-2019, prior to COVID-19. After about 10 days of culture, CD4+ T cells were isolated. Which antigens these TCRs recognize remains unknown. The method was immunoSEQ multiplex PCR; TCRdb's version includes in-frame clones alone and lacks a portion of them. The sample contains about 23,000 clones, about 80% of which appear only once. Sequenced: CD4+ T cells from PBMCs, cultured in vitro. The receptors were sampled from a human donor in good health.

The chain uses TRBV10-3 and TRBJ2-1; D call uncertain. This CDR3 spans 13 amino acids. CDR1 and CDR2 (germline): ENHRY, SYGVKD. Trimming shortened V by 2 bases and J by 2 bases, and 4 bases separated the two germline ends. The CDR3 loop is CAISEETYNEQFF. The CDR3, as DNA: TGTGCCATCAGTGAGGAGACCTACAATGAGCAGTTCTTC.

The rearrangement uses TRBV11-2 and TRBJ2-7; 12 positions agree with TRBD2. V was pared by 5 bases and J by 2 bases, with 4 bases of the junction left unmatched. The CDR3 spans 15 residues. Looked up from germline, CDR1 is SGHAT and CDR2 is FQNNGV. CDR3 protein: CASSQTSGSPYEQYF. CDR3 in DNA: TGTGCCAGCAGCCAGACTAGCGGGAGCCCCTACGAGCAGTACTTC.

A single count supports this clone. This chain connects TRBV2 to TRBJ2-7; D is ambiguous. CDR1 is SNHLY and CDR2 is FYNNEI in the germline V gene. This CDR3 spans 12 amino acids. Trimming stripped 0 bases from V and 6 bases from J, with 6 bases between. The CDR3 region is CASSEAGPEQYF. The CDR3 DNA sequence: TGTGCCAGCAGTGAAGCCGGCCCCGAGCAGTACTTC.

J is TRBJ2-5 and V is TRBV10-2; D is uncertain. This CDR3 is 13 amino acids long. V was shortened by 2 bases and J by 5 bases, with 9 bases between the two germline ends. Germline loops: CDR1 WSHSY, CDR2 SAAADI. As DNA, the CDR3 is TGCGCCAGCAGTGAGGTGCTAGGTGAGACCCAGTACTTC. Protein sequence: CASSEVLGETQYF.

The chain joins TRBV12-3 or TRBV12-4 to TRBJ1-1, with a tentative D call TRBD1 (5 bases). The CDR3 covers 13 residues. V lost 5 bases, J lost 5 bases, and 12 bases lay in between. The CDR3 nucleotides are TGTGCCAGCAGTCCCTCAGGGTTGACTGAAGCTTTCTTT. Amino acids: CASSPSGLTEAFF.

The CDR3 sequence is CASSLEVAADTQYF. CDR3 bases: TGTGCCAGCAGCTTAGAGGTGGCGGCAGATACGCAGTATTTT. The V and J genes are TRBV7-9 and TRBJ2-3; D not certain. Trimming took 1 base from V and 4 from J, leaving 9 bases between them. CDR1 is SEHNR and CDR2 is FQNEAQ in the germline V gene (reference sequence). The CDR3 spans 14 residues.

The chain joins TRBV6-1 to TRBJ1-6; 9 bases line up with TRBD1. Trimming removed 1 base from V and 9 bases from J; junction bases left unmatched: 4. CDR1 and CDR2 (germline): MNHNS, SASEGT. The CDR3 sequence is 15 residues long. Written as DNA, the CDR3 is TGTGCCAGCAGTGAAGGCGGGACAGGGTTTTCACCCCTCCACTTT. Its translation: CASSEGGTGFSPLHF.